The 28 T cell receptor beta chains presented below share a single source sample, sequenced in a study of T-cell memory formation after mild COVID-19. MiXCR, run by TCRdb on the 5' RACE reads, gives a single entry per CDR3 protein. The sample includes around 140,000 distinct CDR3 sequences, less than 20% seen only once; the top ten take about 2%. Material: PBMCs or a T cell subset sorted from them (not recorded which). These receptors originate from an adult woman who had mild COVID-19 (a few samples of this study predate the infection). Cell type and time point are not known.

This clonotype has a handful of counts. The CDR3 here is CASSPRPPGTGSDIQYF. CDR3 bases: TGCGCCAGCAGTCCTAGGCCCCCCGGGACAGGGTCGGACATTCAGTACTTC. The rearrangement uses TRBV4-3 and TRBJ2-4; TRBD1 aligns across 9 bases. There are 17 residues in the CDR3. Trimming at V came to 6 bases and at J to 8 bases, leaving 17 bases not matched to a gene. Germline CDR1 and CDR2: LGHNA and YSLEER.

The V and J genes are TRBV5-1 and TRBJ2-1; D might be TRBD2 (5 bases). V was cut by 4 bases and J by 9 bases, with 17 bases left in between. Per the germline V gene, CDR1 is SGHRS and CDR2 is YFSETQ. This CDR3 has 14 amino acids. The CDR3 sequence is CASSPDARVREQFF. The CDR3 DNA is TGCGCCAGCAGCCCGGATGCGAGGGTTCGTGAGCAGTTCTTC.

The genes are TRBV14 and TRBJ2-1, with TRBD2 as a possible D gene (5 bases). CDR1 SGHDN and CDR2 FVKESK come from the germline V gene. The V end was cut by 3 bases, the J end by 5 bases, with 8 bases between. The CDR3 length is 13 residues. The CDR3 nucleotides read TGTGCCAGCAGCCATCTGGGAGACAATGAGCAGTTCTTC. It encodes CASSHLGDNEQFF.

This chain uses TRBV6-6 with TRBJ2-3, with TRBD2 identical over 7 bases. The CDR3 length is 21 residues. The germline gives CDR1 MNHNY, CDR2 SVGAGI (reference sequence). V dropped 2 bases and J dropped 0; count of bases not matched to a gene: 20. The CDR3 sequence is CASSYGMWSAGNLPSTDTQYF. The CDR3 DNA follows: TGTGCCAGCAGTTACGGGATGTGGTCAGCGGGAAACCTACCTAGCACAGATACGCAGTATTTT.

The chain couples TRBV3-1 to TRBJ1-5; tentative D call: TRBD1 (5 bases). This CDR3 region has 14 residues. Germline values: CDR1 LGHDT, CDR2 YNNKEL (reference sequence). Trimming took 4 bases from V and 3 from J, leaving 10 bases between them. Here the CDR3 DNA reads TGTGCCAGCAGCCCAACAGGTCCCAATCAGCCCCAGCATTTT. Translated, it gives CASSPTGPNQPQHF.

This clonotype showed up just a few times. V and J are TRBV11-2 and TRBJ2-4; TRBD1 matches at 9 bases. CDR1 and CDR2 (germline): SGHAT, FQNNGV. CDR3 length: 16 residues. V shed 5 bases and J 8 bases; nucleotides not matched to a gene: 13. As DNA, the CDR3 is TGTGCCAGCAGCCCAAGGACAGGGGCAGGAGTTGACATTCAGTACTTC. Protein product: CASSPRTGAGVDIQYF.

This clonotype has a handful of counts. The genes are TRBV5-1 and TRBJ1-1; D is unclear. This CDR3 contains 15 residues. Deletions cut 4 bases from V and 5 bases from J, with 18 bases between. CDR1 is SGHRS and CDR2 is YFSETQ in the germline V gene. CDR3 nucleotides: TGCGCCAGCAGCCACTTCACGAGCGGACTAACTGAAGCTTTCTTT. It yields the protein CASSHFTSGLTEAFF. Full variable domain (missing parts from reference TRBV5-1 and TRBJ1-1): KAGVTQTPRYLIKTRGQQVTLSCSPISGHRSVSWYQQTPGQGLQFLFEYFSETQRNKGNFPGRFSGRQFSNSRSEMNVSTLELGDSALYLCASSHFTSGLTEAFFGQGTRLTVV.

V is TRBV7-6 and J is TRBJ2-2; D is unresolved. Germline assignment: CDR1 SGHVS and CDR2 FNYEAQ. Trimming stripped 6 bases from V and 2 bases from J, with 7 bases between. The CDR3 runs to 13 residues. CDR3 region: CASRGTNTGELFF. CDR3 in DNA: TGTGCCAGCAGGGGAACTAACACCGGGGAGCTGTTTTTT. Using reference TRBV7-6 and TRBJ2-2 for the parts outside the CDR3, the full variable domain is GAGVSQSPRYKVTKRGQDVALRCDPISGHVSLYWYRQALGQGPEFLTYFNYEAQQDKSGLPNDRFSAERPEGSISTLTIQRTEQRDSAMYRCASRGTNTGELFFGEGSRLTVL.

This clonotype was detected ten times or more. The chain joins TRBV6-5 to TRBJ2-7; maybe TRBD2 (6 bases). The CDR3 runs to 15 residues. V was shortened by 2 bases and J by 1 base, with 12 bases between the two germline ends. Per germline, CDR1 MNHEY and CDR2 SVGAGI. CDR3 nucleotide sequence: TGTGCCAGCAGTTACGGCGGGGTTGGGTCCTACGAGCAGTACTTC. It codes for CASSYGGVGSYEQYF.

This clonotype was observed a few times. This rearrangement joins TRBV29-1 to TRBJ1-5; D gene uncertain. Trimming pared 4 bases from V and 1 base from J, leaving 11 bases between. Germline lookup yields CDR1 SQVTM and CDR2 ANQGSEA. This CDR3 spans 14 amino acids. The CDR3 DNA reads as TGCAGCGTTGGCTTGGGTCAGAGCAATCAGCCCCAGCATTTT. The encoded protein is CSVGLGQSNQPQHF.

This clonotype was observed a handful of times. This rearrangement joins TRBV12-3 or TRBV12-4 to TRBJ1-2; weak D call: TRBD1 (5 bases). The CDR3 loop spans 15 amino acids. V lost 5 bases, J lost 4 bases, and 17 bases lay in between. The CDR3 coding sequence is TGTGCCAGCAGTCGTGTCCGGGACGCTTTCTATGGCTACACCTTC. Its translation is CASSRVRDAFYGYTF.

This clonotype was recorded a few times. The chain couples TRBV20-1 to TRBJ2-1; 9 bases are shared with TRBD1. Germline CDR1 and CDR2: DFQATT and SNEGSKA (reference sequence). This CDR3 comprises 16 residues. V trimming: 5 bases; J trimming: 4 bases; junction bases outside the gene matches: 12. CDR3 protein: CSAPTINRGLYNEQFF. The CDR3, as DNA: TGCAGTGCTCCCACTATAAACAGGGGGCTATACAATGAGCAGTTCTTC.

The rearrangement uses TRBV19 and TRBJ2-7; either TRBD1 or TRBD2 may fit D (6 bases each). The CDR3 contains 14 residues. Germline V gene sequence: CDR1 LNHDA, CDR2 SQIVND (reference sequence). V lost 5 bases and J 0 bases, leaving 11 bases between the germline ends. The CDR3 DNA follows: TGTGCCAGTAGTGCGGGACACCGCTCCTACGAGCAGTACTTC. It codes for CASSAGHRSYEQYF.

This chain links TRBV20-1 with TRBJ1-1; 7 nucleotides agree with TRBD1. Germline-derived CDR1 and CDR2 are DFQATT and SNEGSKA (reference sequence). V shed 5 bases and J 1 base; nucleotides not matched to a gene: 4. The CDR3 is 13 residues long. The CDR3 region has the DNA TGCAGTGCTGGGGGACAGCCGAACACTGAAGCTTTCTTT. Protein product: CSAGGQPNTEAFF.

This clonotype was counted a few times. V is TRBV5-1 and J is TRBJ2-7; D may be TRBD1 (6 bases). CDR1 is SGHRS and CDR2 is YFSETQ in the germline V gene. The CDR3 consists of 13 residues. The V end was cut by 3 bases, the J end by 5 bases, with 12 bases between. DNA for the CDR3: TGCGCCAGCAGCTCGGACAGCGCCAACGAGCAGTACTTC. This translates into CASSSDSANEQYF. Full variable domain (missing parts from reference TRBV5-1 and TRBJ2-7): KAGVTQTPRYLIKTRGQQVTLSCSPISGHRSVSWYQQTPGQGLQFLFEYFSETQRNKGNFPGRFSGRQFSNSRSEMNVSTLELGDSALYLCASSSDSANEQYFGPGTRLTVT.

This clonotype has only a few counts. This sequence joins TRBV6-2 or TRBV6-3 and TRBJ2-1; D remains ambiguous. Germline lookup yields CDR1 MNHEY and CDR2 SVGEGT. CDR3 size: 13 residues. V was clipped by 6 bases and J by 5 bases, with 11 bases between them. The CDR3, as DNA: TGTGCCAGCAGCCTCGTTGACAACAATGAGCAGTTCTTC. This codes for CASSLVDNNEQFF.

In this sample, this clonotype turned up a few times. V usage is TRBV11-1 and J usage is TRBJ2-5; tentative D call: TRBD1 (5 bases). The germline CDR1 and CDR2 sequences are SGHAT and FQDESV (reference sequence). Trimming removed 5 bases at V and 1 base at J, with 17 bases between. This CDR3 contains 16 residues. The CDR3 DNA reads as TGTGCCAGCAGCCCAGAGGACACCGTGTTCCAAGAGACCCAGTACTTC. Residues: CASSPEDTVFQETQYF.

This clonotype was recorded a few times. The rearrangement links TRBV5-1 to TRBJ1-2, with TRBD1 matching over 8 bases. Per germline, CDR1 SGHRS and CDR2 YFSETQ. The junction had 8 bases not matched to a gene; V was cut back by 5 bases and J by 2 bases. There are 15 residues in the CDR3. The DNA of the CDR3 is TGCGCCAGCAGACCCGCAGGGGGCTCGAACTATGGCTACACCTTC. Its protein product is CASRPAGGSNYGYTF.

In its sample, this clonotype was seen many times. V and J are TRBV3-1 and TRBJ2-3; possible D gene TRBD2, 5 bases. Germline assignment: CDR1 LGHDT and CDR2 YNNKEL (reference sequence). Trimming took off 2 bases at V and 9 bases at J, with 12 bases between the two ends. The CDR3 length is 13 residues. The CDR3 DNA reads as TGTGCCAGCAGCCAAATACGGTCGGGGACGCAGTATTTT. The encoded protein is CASSQIRSGTQYF.

This clonotype was detected a few times. V and J are TRBV12-3 or TRBV12-4 and TRBJ2-2; D could derive from TRBD1 or TRBD2 (6 bases each). The CDR3 runs 14 residues. V was cut by 6 bases and J by 6 bases, with 14 bases left in between. In DNA, the CDR3 is TGTGCCAGCAGCGGGGGCCAAAGGGCCGGGGAGCTGTTTTTT. This sequence encodes CASSGGQRAGELFF.

Only a few counts were recorded for this clonotype. The chain carries TRBV6-5 and TRBJ2-1; D perhaps matches TRBD2 (5 bases). The V end was cut by 4 bases, the J end by 1 base, with 14 bases between. This CDR3 has 16 residues. The V gene's germline CDR1 is MNHEY and CDR2 SVGAGI. CDR3 in DNA: TGTGCCAGCAGTTCCCGCCGCGGGTCGTCCTACAATGAGCAGTTCTTC. Translated, it gives CASSSRRGSSYNEQFF.

The V and J genes are TRBV9 and TRBJ1-1; 7 nucleotides align to TRBD1. Germline-derived CDR1 and CDR2 are SGDLS and YYNGEE. The CDR3 runs 15 residues. With V trimmed by 3 bases and J by 1 base, 6 bases remained unmatched. Here the CDR3 DNA reads TGTGCCAGCAGCGAGGGGACAGTTGGGAACACTGAAGCTTTCTTT. It translates to CASSEGTVGNTEAFF.

The genes are TRBV24-1 and TRBJ1-2; TRBD1 might be the D (6 bases). The CDR3 sequence is 13 residues long. CDR1 is KGHDR and CDR2 is SFDVKD in the germline V gene. The ends were cut back, 7 bases at V and 5 bases at J, with 13 bases in the middle. The CDR3 DNA follows: TGTGCCACCAGCCAAGACAGGACGTATGGCTACACCTTC. This gives the protein CATSQDRTYGYTF.

Points on this clonotype: A junction end diverges from the germline sequence, so it may reflect a read error. V gene TRBV18 combines with J gene TRBJ2-7; 9 bases fit TRBD1. CDR3 size: 16 residues. Germline-derived CDR1 and CDR2 are KGHSH and LQKENI. In DNA form, the CDR3 reads TGTGACAGCTCACCAGAACAGGGGGCGCGGGCCTACGAGCAGTACTTC. This gives the protein CDSSPEQGARAYEQYF. The full variable domain, in which reference TRBV18 and TRBJ2-7 provide the parts outside the CDR3, is NAGVMQNPRHLVRRRGQEARLRCSPMKGHSHVYWYRQLPEEGLKFMVYLQKENIIDESGMPKERFSAEFPKEGPSILRIQQVVRGDSAAYFCDSSPEQGARAYEQYFGPGTRLTVT.

The rearrangement joins TRBV4-2 to TRBJ2-3; D not resolved. The germline CDR1 and CDR2 sequences are LGHNA and YNFKEQ. V lost 0 bases and J 4 bases, leaving 11 bases between the germline ends. The CDR3 has 15 residues. CDR3 in amino acids: CASSQESPRADTQYF. CDR3 DNA sequence: TGTGCCAGCAGCCAAGAAAGCCCAAGGGCAGATACGCAGTATTTT.

This chain joins TRBV5-1 and TRBJ2-5; D is possibly TRBD1 (5 bases). Germline assignment: CDR1 SGHRS and CDR2 YFSETQ. Trimming stripped 2 bases from V and 4 bases from J, with 9 bases between. The CDR3 loop spans 13 amino acids. The CDR3 DNA follows: TGCGCCAGCAGCTTTACCAGGGCAGAGACCCAGTACTTC. Protein product: CASSFTRAETQYF.

In this sample, this clonotype turned up a few times. The chain has TRBV11-3 and TRBJ2-3, with 9 bases identical to TRBD2. There are 14 residues in the CDR3. Germline V CDR1 and CDR2: SGHNT, YENEEA. V shed 7 bases, J shed 4 bases, and the junction held 6 bases outside the gene matches. CDR3 sequence reads: CASNGGRAPDTQYF. In nucleotides, the CDR3 is TGTGCCAGCAACGGCGGGAGGGCCCCAGATACGCAGTATTTT.

This clonotype has just a few counts. The chain combines TRBV5-1 with TRBJ2-7; 9 bases agree with TRBD2. With 0 bases clipped from V and 0 bases from J, the junction kept 4 bases outside the gene matches. CDR1 is SGHRS, CDR2 YFSETQ, per germline. The CDR3 loop spans 16 amino acids. In DNA, the CDR3 is TGCGCCAGCAGCTTGGCAAGCGGGGGGTCCTCCTACGAGCAGTACTTC. Protein product: CASSLASGGSSYEQYF.